The rows below give T cell receptor beta chains drawn from one sample of a study of PD-1 blockade in classical Hodgkin lymphoma. Some clones are missing from TCRdb's copy, which holds only in-frame ones; the method was immunoSEQ multiplex PCR. The sample holds about 35,000 clones, roughly 89% seen once. The specimen was CD4+ T cells from blood. These receptors originate from a human donor with classical Hodgkin lymphoma. The CDR3 runs from the conserved cysteine through the conserved F or W. Each record gives: clone size, J gene, CDR3 length, V gene, D gene, CDR3 protein, CDR3 DNA. D genes are given only for firm matches. Part of the rows lack a size; the others show once, few, many or a class for expanded clones.

>NA|TRBJ1-2|15|TRBV14|TRBD1
CASSLGTGLFYGYTF
TGTGCCAGCAGCCTCGGGACAGGACTATTCTATGGCTACACCTTC
>once|TRBJ1-3|15|TRBV9|NA
CASSVEGTSGNTIYF
TGTGCCAGCAGCGTAGAAGGGACCTCTGGAAACACCATATATTTT
>NA|TRBJ1-2|15|TRBV18|TRBD1
CASSFDRGGSYGYTF
TGTGCCAGCTCATTTGACAGGGGGGGATCATATGGCTACACCTTC
>NA|TRBJ2-3|14|TRBV7-2|TRBD1
CASRRQGHTDTQYF
TGTGCCAGCAGAAGACAGGGCCACACAGATACGCAGTATTTT
>NA|TRBJ2-7|14|TRBV9|TRBD2
CASSLASGSYEQYF
TGTGCCAGCAGCCTCGCTAGCGGGAGCTACGAGCAGTACTTC
>NA|TRBJ2-7|15|TRBV6-6|TRBD2
CASRIGGIKDGEQYF
TGTGCCAGCAGGATCGGGGGGATAAAGGATGGGGAGCAGTACTTC
>NA|TRBJ2-5|15|TRBV12-5|NA
CASGLGQADQETQYF
TGTGCTAGTGGTTTGGGACAGGCCGATCAAGAGACCCAGTACTTC
>NA|TRBJ2-4|16|TRBV6-5|TRBD1
CASSYTGTGGQNIQYF
TGTGCCAGCAGTTACACCGGGACAGGGGGGCAAAACATTCAGTACTTC
>NA|TRBJ1-5|14|TRBV7-2|NA
CASSLGGNNQPQHF
TGTGCCAGCAGCTTAGGAGGGAACAATCAGCCCCAGCATTTT
>few|TRBJ1-5|16|TRBV4-1|TRBD1
CASSRETGPGNQPQHF
TGCGCCAGCAGCCGAGAGACAGGGCCGGGCAATCAGCCCCAGCATTTT
>NA|TRBJ2-7|14|TRBV10-3|NA
CATARLELRNEQYF
TGTGCCACAGCCAGACTAGAGCTGAGGAACGAGCAGTACTTC
>NA|TRBJ1-2|13|TRBV19|NA
CASSIDLSYGYTF
TGTGCCAGTAGTATAGATCTCTCCTATGGCTACACCTTC
>NA|TRBJ2-3|15|TRBV7-2|NA
CASSLDGGKTDTQYF
TGTGCCAGCAGCTTAGATGGGGGGAAGACAGATACGCAGTATTTT
>NA|TRBJ1-6|15|TRBV18|NA
CASSPQRGDNSPLHF
TGTGCCAGCTCACCACAGAGGGGGGATAATTCACCCCTCCACTTT
>NA|TRBJ1-1|14|TRBV7-9|NA
CASSQRPPGTEAFF
TGTGCCAGCAGCCAGAGGCCACCCGGCACTGAAGCTTTCTTT
>NA|TRBJ1-1|13|TRBV7-2|NA
CASSLARGSEAFF
TGTGCCAGCAGCTTAGCGCGGGGATCTGAAGCTTTCTTT